This T cell receptor (beta chain) was retrieved from a study of blood T cell repertoires in COVID-19. The protocol was immunoSEQ multiplex PCR, while the TCRdb copy is restricted to in-frame clones and leaves out a portion. The sample consists of some 110,000 clones, 70% to 75% of them appearing once. The CDR3 runs to 15 residues. J was trimmed by 5 bases and V by 4 bases; bases with no gene match: 5. CDR1 is SGHAT and CDR2 is FQNNGV in the germline V gene. The genes are TRBV11-2 and TRBJ2-2; 9 nucleotides align to TRBD1. The TCR originated in an older man with COVID-19, enrolled during active disease. Sample: peripheral blood. CDR3 residues: CASSSWTGETGELFF. CDR3 DNA: TGTGCCAGCAGCTCATGGACAGGGGAGACCGGGGAGCTGTTTTTT.